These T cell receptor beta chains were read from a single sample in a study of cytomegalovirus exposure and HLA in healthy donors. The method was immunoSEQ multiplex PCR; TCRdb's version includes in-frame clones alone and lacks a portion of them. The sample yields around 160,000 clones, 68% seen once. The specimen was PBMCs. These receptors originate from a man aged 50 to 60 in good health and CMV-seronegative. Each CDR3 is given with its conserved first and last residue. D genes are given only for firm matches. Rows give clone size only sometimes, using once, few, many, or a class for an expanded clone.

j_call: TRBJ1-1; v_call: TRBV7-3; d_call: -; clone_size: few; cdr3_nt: TGTGCCAGCAGGAGAATGCGGAACACTGAAGCTTTCTTT; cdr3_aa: CASRRMRNTEAFF
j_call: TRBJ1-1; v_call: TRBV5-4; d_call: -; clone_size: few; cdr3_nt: TGTGCCAGCAGCTTGGACGGGTTTGAAGCTTTCTTT; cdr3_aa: CASSLDGFEAFF
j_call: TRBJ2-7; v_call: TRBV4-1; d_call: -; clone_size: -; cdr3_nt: TGCGCCAGCAGCCAAGATCGTGAGGGAACCAACTCCTACGAGCAGTACTTC; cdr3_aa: CASSQDREGTNSYEQYF
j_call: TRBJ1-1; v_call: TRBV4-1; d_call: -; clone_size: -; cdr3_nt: TGCGCCAGCAGCCAAGATCAATTAATTAACAGGGATGAAGCTTTCTTT; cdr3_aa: CASSQDQLINRDEAFF
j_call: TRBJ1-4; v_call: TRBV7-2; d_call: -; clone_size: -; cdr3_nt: TGTGCCAGCAGCTTAGAAGGCAGGTCTGGTGAAAAACTGTTTTTT; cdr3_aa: CASSLEGRSGEKLFF
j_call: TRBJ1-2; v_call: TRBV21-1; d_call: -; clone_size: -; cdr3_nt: TGTGCCAGCAGCCAAACAGGGGGGCTACGGTATGGCTACACCTTC; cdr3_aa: CASSQTGGLRYGYTF
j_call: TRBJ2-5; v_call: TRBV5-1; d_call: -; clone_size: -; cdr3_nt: TGCGCCAGCAGCTTGGGACGTGGGGGTACTTCGGGGGAGGCCCAGTACTTC; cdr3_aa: CASSLGRGGTSGEAQYF
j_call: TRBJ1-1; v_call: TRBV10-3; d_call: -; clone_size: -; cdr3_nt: TGTGCCATCAGTGAGTCCGGGGGGTCCAACACTGAAGCTTTCTTT; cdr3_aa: CAISESGGSNTEAFF
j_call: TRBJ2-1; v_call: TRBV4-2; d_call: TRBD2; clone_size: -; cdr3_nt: TGTGCCAGCAGCCGATCGACTAGCGGGGGGGCGGATGAGCAGTTCTTC; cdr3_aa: CASSRSTSGGADEQFF
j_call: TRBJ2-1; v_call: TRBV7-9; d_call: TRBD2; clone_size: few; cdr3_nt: TGTGCCAGCAGCTTATGGACTAGCGGGGTTATGTTCTTC; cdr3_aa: CASSLWTSGVMFF
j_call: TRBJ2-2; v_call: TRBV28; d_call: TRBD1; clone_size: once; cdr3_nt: TGTGCCAGCAGTACAGGGGGCAGGGGCACCGGGGAGCTGTTTTTT; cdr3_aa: CASSTGGRGTGELFF
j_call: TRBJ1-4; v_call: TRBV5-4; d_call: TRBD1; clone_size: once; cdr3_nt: TGTGCCAGCAGCTTACCGGGACAGGGGGGGGAAAAACTGTTTTTT; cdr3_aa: CASSLPGQGGEKLFF
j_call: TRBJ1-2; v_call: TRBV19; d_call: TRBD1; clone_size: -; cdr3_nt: TGTGCCAGTAGTATCGCCTCCGGACAGGGCAATGGCTACACCTTC; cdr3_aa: CASSIASGQGNGYTF
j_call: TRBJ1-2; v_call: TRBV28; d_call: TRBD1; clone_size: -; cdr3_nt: TGTGCCAGCAGCCCCAGGACAGGGGTGGGCTATGGCTACACCTTC; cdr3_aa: CASSPRTGVGYGYTF
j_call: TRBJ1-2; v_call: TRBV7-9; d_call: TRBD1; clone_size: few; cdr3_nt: TGTGCCAGCAGTTTTGGGACAGAGAACTATGGCTACACCTTC; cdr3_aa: CASSFGTENYGYTF
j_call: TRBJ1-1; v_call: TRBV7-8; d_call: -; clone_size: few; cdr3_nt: TGTGCCAGCAGCTTAGTCCAGGGTAACACTGAAGCTTTCTTT; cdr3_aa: CASSLVQGNTEAFF
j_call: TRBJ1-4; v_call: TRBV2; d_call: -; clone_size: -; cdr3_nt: TGTGCCAGCAGTGACCCAGGGGCTCTTAATGAAAAACTGTTTTTT; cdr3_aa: CASSDPGALNEKLFF
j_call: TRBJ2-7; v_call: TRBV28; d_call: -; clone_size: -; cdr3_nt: TGTGCCAGCAGTTTACTCAGCTCCTACGAGCAGTACTTC; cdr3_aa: CASSLLSSYEQYF
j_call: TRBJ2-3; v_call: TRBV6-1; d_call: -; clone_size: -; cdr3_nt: TGTGCCAGCAGAGGGATCGGGGGAGGCACAGATACGCAGTATTTT; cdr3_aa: CASRGIGGGTDTQYF
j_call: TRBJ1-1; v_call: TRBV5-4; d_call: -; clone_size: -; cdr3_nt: TGTGCCAGCAGCTTGGCAGGGGACACTGAAGCTTTCTTT; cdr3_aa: CASSLAGDTEAFF
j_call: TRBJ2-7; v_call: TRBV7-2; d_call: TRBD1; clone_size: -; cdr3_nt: TGTGCCAGCAGCTTAACCGGGACAGGGGCTTACGAGCAGTACTTC; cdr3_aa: CASSLTGTGAYEQYF
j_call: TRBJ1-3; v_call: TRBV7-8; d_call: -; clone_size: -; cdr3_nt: TGTGCCAGCAGCCTTACCGGGAGAGCTACTGGAAACACCATATATTTT; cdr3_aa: CASSLTGRATGNTIYF
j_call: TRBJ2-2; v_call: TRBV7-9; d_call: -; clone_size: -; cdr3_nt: TGTGCCAGCAGCGGACTCACCGGGGAGCTGTTTTTT; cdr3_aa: CASSGLTGELFF
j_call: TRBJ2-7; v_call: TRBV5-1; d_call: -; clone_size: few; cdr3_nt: TGCGCCAGCAGCTTAGCTTTACGGGGGGCTAACTACGAGCAGTACTTC; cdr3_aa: CASSLALRGANYEQYF
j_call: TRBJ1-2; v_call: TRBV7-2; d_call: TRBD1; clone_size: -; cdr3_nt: TGTGCCAGCAGCTTACTTGGAGGGGGCCCTGGCGATGGCTACACCTTC; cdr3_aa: CASSLLGGGPGDGYTF
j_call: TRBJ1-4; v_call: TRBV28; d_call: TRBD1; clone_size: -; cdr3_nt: TGTGCCAGCAGTATACCGGGACAGACCGAAAAACTGTTTTTT; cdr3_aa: CASSIPGQTEKLFF
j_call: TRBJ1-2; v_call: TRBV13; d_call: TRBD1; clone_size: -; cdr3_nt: TGTGCCAGCAGCCTCGGGACAGGGGACTATGGCTACACCTTC; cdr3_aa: CASSLGTGDYGYTF
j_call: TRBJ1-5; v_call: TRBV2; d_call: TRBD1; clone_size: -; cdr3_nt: TGTGCCAGCAGTGAGACAGGGCCCTTGCCCCAGCATTTT; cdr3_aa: CASSETGPLPQHF
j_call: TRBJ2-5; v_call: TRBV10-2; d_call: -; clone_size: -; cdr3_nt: TGCGCCAGCAGTGAGGTTGGCGGGCCCCAAGAGACCCAGTACTTC; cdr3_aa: CASSEVGGPQETQYF
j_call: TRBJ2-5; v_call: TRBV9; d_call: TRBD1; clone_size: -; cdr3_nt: TGTGCCAGCAGCACAGGGGGCCGAGAGACCCAGTACTTC; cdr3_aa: CASSTGGRETQYF
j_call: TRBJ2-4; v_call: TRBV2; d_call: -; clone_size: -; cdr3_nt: TGTGCCAGCAGTGAGCAGGGGCGAGAAAACATTCAGTACTTC; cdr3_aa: CASSEQGRENIQYF
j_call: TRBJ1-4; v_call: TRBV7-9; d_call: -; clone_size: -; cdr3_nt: TGTGCCAGCAGCCCCGTTGGGCAGAATGAAAAACTGTTTTTT; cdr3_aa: CASSPVGQNEKLFF
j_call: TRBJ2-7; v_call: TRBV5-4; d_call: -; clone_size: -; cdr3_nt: TGTGCCAGCAGCGGGGCAAATGAAGTCGAGCAGTACTTC; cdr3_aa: CASSGANEVEQYF
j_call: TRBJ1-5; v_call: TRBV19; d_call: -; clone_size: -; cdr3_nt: TGTGCCAGTAGTAGAGATCACGGTGGGGGCTCGAATCAGCCCCAGCATTTT; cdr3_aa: CASSRDHGGGSNQPQHF
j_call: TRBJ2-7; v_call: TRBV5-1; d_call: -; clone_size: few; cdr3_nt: TGCGCCAGCAGCTTGGACCTACCCAACGAGCAGTACTTC; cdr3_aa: CASSLDLPNEQYF
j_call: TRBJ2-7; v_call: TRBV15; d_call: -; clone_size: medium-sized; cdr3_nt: TGTGCCACCAGCAGAGATCGGGTCACAGGGAGCTCCTACGAGCAGTACTTC; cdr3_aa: CATSRDRVTGSSYEQYF
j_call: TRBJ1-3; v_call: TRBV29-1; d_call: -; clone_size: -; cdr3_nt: TGCGGGGGGGTAACCTCTGGAAACACCATATATTTT; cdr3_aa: CGGVTSGNTIYF
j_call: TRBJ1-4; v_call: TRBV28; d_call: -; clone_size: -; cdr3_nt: TGTGCCAGCAAAATTCTTTCCGGAGGAAAACTGTTTTTT; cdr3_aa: CASKILSGGKLFF